These 7 T cell receptor beta chains share one sample of origin, sequenced in a study of cytomegalovirus exposure and HLA in healthy donors. The PCR used 60 Vbeta and 13 Jbeta primers. Here immunoSEQ multiplex PCR was the method, and the copy in TCRdb shows in-frame clones only, minus some. The listing records around 140,000 clones. Sequenced sample: PBMCs. The receptors originated from a woman between 40 and 50 years old in good health and CMV-seropositive.

This sequence joins TRBV9 and TRBJ2-5; the match to TRBD2 covers 10 bases. Germline-derived CDR1 and CDR2 are SGDLS and YYNGEE. With 4 bases clipped from V and 4 bases from J, the junction kept 10 bases outside the gene matches. The CDR3 runs 16 residues. The CDR3 DNA is TGTGCCAGCAGCCGTAGCGCTAGCGGGAGTGGAGAGACCCAGTACTTC. Its protein product is CASSRSASGSGETQYF.

V gene TRBV14 combines with J gene TRBJ2-7, with D possibly TRBD2 on 6 matching bases. Trimming stripped 1 base from V and 2 bases from J, with 24 bases between. The CDR3 extends over 19 amino acids. CDR1 and CDR2 (germline): SGHDN, FVKESK. CDR3 amino acids: CASSQGTGTLLGLPYEQYF. In nucleotides, the CDR3 is TGTGCCAGCAGCCAAGGAACCGGGACTCTCCTCGGCCTACCCTACGAGCAGTACTTC.

The chain combines TRBV28 with TRBJ2-6; unclear D gene. V gave up 3 bases and J gave up 2 bases, with 8 bases separating them. CDR1 and CDR2 from the germline V gene are MDHEN and SYDVKM. The CDR3 consists of 15 residues. CDR3 sequence (DNA): TGTGCCAGCAGTTTCCCCTCTCCTGGGGCCAACGTCCTGACTTTC. The encoded protein is CASSFPSPGANVLTF.

CDR3 sequence (DNA): TGTGCCAGCAACTCACCGGGACAGTCCGTCTATGGCTACACCTTC. Translated: CASNSPGQSVYGYTF. This sequence joins TRBV6-5 and TRBJ1-2; 7 bases agree with TRBD1. V gave up 7 bases and J gave up 4 bases; unmatched junction bases: 12. This CDR3 has 15 residues. Germline CDR1 reads MNHEY; CDR2 reads SVGAGI.

The chain employs TRBV5-1 and TRBJ2-1; perhaps TRBD2 as D (5 bases). Between the trimmed V and J ends, which lost 3 bases and 3 bases, there was a span of 10 bases. In germline, CDR1 is SGHRS, CDR2 YFSETQ. The CDR3 length is 14 residues. This CDR3 reads CASSSQTNYNEQFF. The DNA for the CDR3 is TGCGCCAGCAGCTCGCAGACTAACTACAATGAGCAGTTCTTC. Drawing the rest from reference TRBV5-1 and TRBJ2-1, the complete variable domain is KAGVTQTPRYLIKTRGQQVTLSCSPISGHRSVSWYQQTPGQGLQFLFEYFSETQRNKGNFPGRFSGRQFSNSRSEMNVSTLELGDSALYLCASSSQTNYNEQFFGPGTRLTVL.

V and J are TRBV7-2 and TRBJ2-1; TRBD2 agrees at 10 bases. CDR1 and CDR2 from the germline V gene are SGHTA and FQGNSA. CDR3 length: 15 amino acids. J lost 12 bases, V lost 2 bases, and 10 bases had no gene match. CDR3 protein: CASSLKASGRGWQFF. The CDR3 region has the DNA TGTGCCAGCAGCTTAAAGGCTAGCGGGAGAGGTTGGCAGTTCTTC.

J is TRBJ1-2 and V is TRBV11-2, with 9 bases matching TRBD1. This CDR3 has 14 amino acids. The V and J ends lost 0 bases and 14 bases, in that order; junction bases with no gene match: 10. Germline CDR1 SGHAT, CDR2 FQNNGV. CDR3 residues: CASSLDLGTGPSTF. For the CDR3, the DNA is TGTGCCAGCAGCTTAGATCTTGGGACAGGGCCGAGTACCTTC.